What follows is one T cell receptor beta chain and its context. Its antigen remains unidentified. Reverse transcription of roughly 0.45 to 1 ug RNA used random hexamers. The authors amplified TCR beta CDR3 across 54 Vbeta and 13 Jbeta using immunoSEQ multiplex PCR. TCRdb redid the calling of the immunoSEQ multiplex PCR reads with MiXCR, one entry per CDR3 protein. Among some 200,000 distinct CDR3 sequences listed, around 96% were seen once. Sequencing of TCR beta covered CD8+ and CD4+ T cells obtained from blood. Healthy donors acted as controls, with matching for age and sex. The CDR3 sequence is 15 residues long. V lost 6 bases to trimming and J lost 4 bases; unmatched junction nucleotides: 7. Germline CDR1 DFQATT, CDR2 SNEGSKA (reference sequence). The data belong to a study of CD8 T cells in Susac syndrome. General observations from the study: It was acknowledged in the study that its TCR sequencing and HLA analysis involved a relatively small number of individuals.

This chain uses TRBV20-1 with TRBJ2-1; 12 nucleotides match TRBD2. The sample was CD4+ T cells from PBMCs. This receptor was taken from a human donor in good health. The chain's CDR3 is CSADLGTSGYNEQFF. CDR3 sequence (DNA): TGCAGTGCGGACCTCGGGACTAGCGGGTACAATGAGCAGTTCTTC.